This T cell receptor beta chain came from a study of control samples from healthy donors and cancer patients. This clone was counted a single time. Clones were sequenced by immunoSEQ multiplex PCR, and TCRdb holds only the in-frame ones, with some missing. The sample shows roughly 100,000 clones, around 88% of them seen only once. The CDR3 loop spans 15 amino acids. Trimming cost V 1 base and J 6 bases, with 12 bases left between them. The germline CDR1 and CDR2 sequences are SGHNT and YENEEA. J is TRBJ2-2 and V is TRBV11-3; TRBD2 is a possible D gene (5 bases). The sequenced sample was PBMCs. The origin of this receptor is a man aged 60 to 69 with lung cancer. The CDR3 DNA sequence: TGTGCCAGCAGCTTAGGGCTGCTCGGGGCCGGGGAGCTGTTTTTT. Translating it yields CASSLGLLGAGELFF. Variable domain in full (rest from reference TRBV11-3 and TRBJ2-2): EAGVVQSPRYKIIEKKQPVAFWCNPISGHNTLYWYLQNLGQGPELLIRYENEEAVDDSQLPKDRFSAERLKGVDSTLKIQPAELGDSAVYLCASSLGLLGAGELFFGEGSRLTVL.